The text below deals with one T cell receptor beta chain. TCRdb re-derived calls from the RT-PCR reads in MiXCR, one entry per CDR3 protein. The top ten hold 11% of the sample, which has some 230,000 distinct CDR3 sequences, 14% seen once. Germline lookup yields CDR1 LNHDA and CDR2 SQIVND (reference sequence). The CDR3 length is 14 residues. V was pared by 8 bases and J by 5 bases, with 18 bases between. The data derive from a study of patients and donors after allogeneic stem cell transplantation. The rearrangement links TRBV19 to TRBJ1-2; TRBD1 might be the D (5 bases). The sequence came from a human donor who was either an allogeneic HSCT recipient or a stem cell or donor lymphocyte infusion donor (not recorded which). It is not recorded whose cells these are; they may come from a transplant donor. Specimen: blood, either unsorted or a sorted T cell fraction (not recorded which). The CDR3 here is CASFRAAGGYGYTF. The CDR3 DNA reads TGTGCCAGTTTCCGGGCTGCCGGGGGATATGGCTACACCTTC.